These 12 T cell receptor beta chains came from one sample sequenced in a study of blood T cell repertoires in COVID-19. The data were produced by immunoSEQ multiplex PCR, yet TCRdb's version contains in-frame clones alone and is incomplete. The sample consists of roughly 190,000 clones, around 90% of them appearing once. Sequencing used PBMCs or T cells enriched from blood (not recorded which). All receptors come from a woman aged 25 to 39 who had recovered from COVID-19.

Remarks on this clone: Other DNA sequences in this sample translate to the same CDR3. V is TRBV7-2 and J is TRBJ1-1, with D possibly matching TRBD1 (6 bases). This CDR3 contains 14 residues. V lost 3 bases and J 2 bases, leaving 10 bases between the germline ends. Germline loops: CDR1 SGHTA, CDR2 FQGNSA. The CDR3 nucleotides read TGTGCCAGCAGCTTGAGGACAGCAAACACTGAAGCTTTCTTT. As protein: CASSLRTANTEAFF.

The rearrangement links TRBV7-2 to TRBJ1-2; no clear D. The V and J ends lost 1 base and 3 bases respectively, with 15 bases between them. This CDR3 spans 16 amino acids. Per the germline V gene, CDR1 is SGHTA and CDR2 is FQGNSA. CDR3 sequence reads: CASSLGRLPGDYGYTF. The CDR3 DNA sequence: TGTGCCAGCAGCTTAGGAAGGCTCCCAGGCGACTATGGCTACACCTTC.

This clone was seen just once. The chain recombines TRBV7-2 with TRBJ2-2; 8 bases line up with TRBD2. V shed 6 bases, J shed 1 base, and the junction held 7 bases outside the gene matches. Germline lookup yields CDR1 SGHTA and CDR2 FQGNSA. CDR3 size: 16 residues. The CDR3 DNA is TGTGCCAGCAGTTTCCGGGGGGGACTGAACACCGGGGAGCTGTTTTTT. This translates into CASSFRGGLNTGELFF.

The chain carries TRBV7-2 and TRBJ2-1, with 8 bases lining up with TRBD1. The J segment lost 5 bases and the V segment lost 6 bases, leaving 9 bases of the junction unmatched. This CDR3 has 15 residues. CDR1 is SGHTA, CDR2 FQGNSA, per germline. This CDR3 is CASSTRQGTHNEQFF. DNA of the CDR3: TGTGCCAGCAGTACTAGACAGGGGACACACAATGAGCAGTTCTTC.

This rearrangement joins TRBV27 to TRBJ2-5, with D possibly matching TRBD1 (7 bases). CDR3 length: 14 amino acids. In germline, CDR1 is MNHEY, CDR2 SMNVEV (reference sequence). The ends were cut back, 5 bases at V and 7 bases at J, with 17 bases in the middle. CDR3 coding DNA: TGTGCCAGCAGTCCTCAGGGGGGCGCGGTGACCCAGTACTTC. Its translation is CASSPQGGAVTQYF.

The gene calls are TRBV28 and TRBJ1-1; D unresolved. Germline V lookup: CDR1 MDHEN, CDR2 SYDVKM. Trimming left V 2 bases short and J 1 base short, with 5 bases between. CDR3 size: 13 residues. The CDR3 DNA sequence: TGTGCCAGCAGTTTAAGTAGGAACACTGAAGCTTTCTTT. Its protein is CASSLSRNTEAFF.

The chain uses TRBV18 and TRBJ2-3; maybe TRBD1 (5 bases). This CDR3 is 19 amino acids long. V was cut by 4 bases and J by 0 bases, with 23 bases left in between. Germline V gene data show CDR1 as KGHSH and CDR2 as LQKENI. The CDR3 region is CASSLIGRDVSSSTDTQYF. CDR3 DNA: TGTGCCAGCTCACTGATAGGCAGGGATGTCTCCTCTAGCACAGATACGCAGTATTTT. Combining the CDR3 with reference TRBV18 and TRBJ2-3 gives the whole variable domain NAGVMQNPRHLVRRRGQEARLRCSPMKGHSHVYWYRQLPEEGLKFMVYLQKENIIDESGMPKERFSAEFPKEGPSILRIQQVVRGDSAAYFCASSLIGRDVSSSTDTQYFGPGTRLTVL.

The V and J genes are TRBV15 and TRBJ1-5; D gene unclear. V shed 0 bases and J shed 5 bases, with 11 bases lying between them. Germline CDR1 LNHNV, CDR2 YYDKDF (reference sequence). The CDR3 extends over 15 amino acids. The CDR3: CATSRDLAGDQPQHF. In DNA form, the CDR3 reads TGTGCCACCAGCAGAGATCTGGCCGGGGATCAGCCCCAGCATTTT.

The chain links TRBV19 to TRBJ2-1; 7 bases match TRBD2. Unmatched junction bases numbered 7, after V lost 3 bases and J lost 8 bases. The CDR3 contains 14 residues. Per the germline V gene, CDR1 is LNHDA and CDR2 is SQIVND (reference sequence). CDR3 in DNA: TGTGCCAGTAGTATGGTGCGGGAGAGGGATGAGCAGTTCTTC. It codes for CASSMVRERDEQFF.

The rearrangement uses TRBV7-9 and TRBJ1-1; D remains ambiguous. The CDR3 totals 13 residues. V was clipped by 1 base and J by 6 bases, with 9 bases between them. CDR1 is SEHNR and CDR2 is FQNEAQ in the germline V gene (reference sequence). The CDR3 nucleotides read TGTGCCAGCAGCTTAGGGAGAAAGGCTGAAGCTTTCTTT. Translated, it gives CASSLGRKAEAFF.

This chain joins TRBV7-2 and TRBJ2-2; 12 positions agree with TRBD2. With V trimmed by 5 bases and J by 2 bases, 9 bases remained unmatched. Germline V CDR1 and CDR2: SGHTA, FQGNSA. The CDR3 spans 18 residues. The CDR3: CASSRPGLAGHNTGELFF. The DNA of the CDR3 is TGTGCCAGCAGCCGTCCTGGACTAGCGGGGCACAACACCGGGGAGCTGTTTTTT.

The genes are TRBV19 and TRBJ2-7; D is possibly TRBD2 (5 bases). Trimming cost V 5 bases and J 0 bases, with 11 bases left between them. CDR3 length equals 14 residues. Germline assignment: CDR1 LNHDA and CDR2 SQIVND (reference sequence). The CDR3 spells CASSPSRDSYEQYF. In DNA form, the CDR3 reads TGTGCCAGTAGTCCTTCACGGGACTCCTACGAGCAGTACTTC.